This TCR beta chain was observed in a study of shared clonotypes between healthy human individuals. Study-level results: Clonotypes shared by all four sorted-subset donors had higher generation probabilities than non-shared clonotypes. Memory subsets generally showed lower estimated richness than naive subsets.

It was across several immunoSEQ plates that each subset's genomic DNA was evenly split. Sequencing used immunoSEQ multiplex PCR; TCRdb keeps in-frame clones, though not all of them. The sample comprises hundreds of thousands of clones, 90% to 97% of which are singletons, and approximately 0.1% rests with the top ten. On this clone itself: As yet, its antigen is unknown.

Trimming took off 4 bases at V and 2 bases at J, with 18 bases between the two ends. Germline values: CDR1 SGHDT, CDR2 YYEEEE. The CDR3 contains 16 residues. Naive CD8 cells were CD45RO-negative, positively selected for CCR7, excluding terminally differentiated effector memory CD45RA+ cells. The receptor was derived from a woman aged 25 to 45 in good health. The sequencing input was naive CD8+ T cells sorted from blood. The chain joins TRBV5-6 to TRBJ1-2; D gene uncertain. As DNA, the CDR3 is TGTGCCAGCAGCGATTTTGGGGAGAGAGTCAACTATGGCTACACCTTC. Its translation is CASSDFGERVNYGYTF.